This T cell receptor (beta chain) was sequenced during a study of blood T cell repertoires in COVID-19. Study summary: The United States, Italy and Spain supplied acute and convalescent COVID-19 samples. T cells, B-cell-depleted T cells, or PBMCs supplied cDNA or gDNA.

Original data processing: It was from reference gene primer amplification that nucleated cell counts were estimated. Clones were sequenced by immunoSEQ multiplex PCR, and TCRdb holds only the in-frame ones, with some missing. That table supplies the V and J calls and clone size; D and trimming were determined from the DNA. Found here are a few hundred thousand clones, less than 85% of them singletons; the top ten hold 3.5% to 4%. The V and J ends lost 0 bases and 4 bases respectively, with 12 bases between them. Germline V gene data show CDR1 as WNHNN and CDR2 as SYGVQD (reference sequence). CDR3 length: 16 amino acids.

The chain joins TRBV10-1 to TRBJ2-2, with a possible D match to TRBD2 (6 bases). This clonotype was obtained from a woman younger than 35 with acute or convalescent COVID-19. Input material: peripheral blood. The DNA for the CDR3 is TGCGCCAGCAGTGAGTCCCCGGAGGGCCCCACCGGGGAGCTGTTTTTT. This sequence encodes CASSESPEGPTGELFF.